This T cell receptor beta chain was sequenced during a study of blood T cell repertoires in COVID-19 (dated by TCRdb to 2019 to 2021). Looking at the study overall: Collaborator samples came from the United States, Italy and Spain and covered acute and convalescent phases of COVID-19. The prospective study material was composed of cDNA or gDNA derived from T cells, B-cell-depleted T cells, or PBMCs. The dataset comprised deeply sampled blood TCRbeta repertoires from subjects exposed to, actively infected with, or recovered from COVID-19. The repertoires were made available in a free public database intended to serve as a resource for research on the immune response to SARS-CoV-2. The samples were drawn from the first 160 participants of the ongoing ImmuneRACE study and from 950 to 1,500 subjects provided by 6 global collaborators. The sample metadata nearly always contained a de-identified subject ID, COVID-19 status, age in years and sex. HLA class I and class II types, where available, came from metadata supplied by the sample provider rather than from assay-based typing. Study-wide findings and limitations: How much clinical and demographic metadata was included differed by source and by participant, and the metadata was provided uncurated.

Cut back by 2 bases and 0 bases, the V and J ends lie 19 bases apart. The cysteine opens and the phenylalanine closes a CDR3 of 19 amino acids. This entry keeps only the CDR3 DNA: 57 bases, framed from base 1. Per the germline V gene (reference sequence), SEHNR is the CDR1 and FQNEAQ is the CDR2. Turning to this clone: The target of this receptor is not known. Base qualities are not provided; no much larger clone lies one nucleotide away.

Participants in the prospective study were enrolled through a virtual design, were aged about 18 to 90 years, and lived in 24 United States geographic areas. Cohort assignment in the prospective study relied on participant-reported clinical history from a screening survey and a study questionnaire. Exposed participants had been in contact, within 2 weeks of entering the study, with a person who had a PCR-confirmed or clinician-diagnosed case of COVID-19. In the prospective study, mobile phlebotomists collected whole blood, serum and a nasopharyngeal or oropharyngeal swab from each participant. Prospective study participants could optionally give additional blood draws and questionnaires over an approximately 2-month period. Blood samples from the prospective study were shipped frozen or at room temperature prior to DNA extraction. The immunoSEQ Assay, a bias-controlled multiplex PCR, was used to amplify TCRbeta CDR3 regions from genomic DNA. Regarding the original processing steps: The number of nucleated cells in each sample was estimated from the amplification of reference gene primers within the assay. To quantify the absolute abundance of each unique TCRbeta CDR3 rearrangement, sequence reads were collapsed and filtered. For each sample, productive Simpson clonality was calculated as the square root of Simpson's diversity index over productive rearrangements. TCRdb re-hosts the immuneACCESS table, in-frame sequences only. Its copies lack some clones; in the studies checked, an unresolved V gene accounts for under half of them, and the cause for the rest is not known. The V and J calls and clone size are taken from that table; D and trimming were inferred from the DNA. The sample table lists approximately 200,000 clones, roughly 88% of them with a count of one. About 4% of the sample is in the top ten clones.

The sequenced sample consisted of PBMCs or T cells enriched from blood (not recorded which). The TCR sequence derives from a young woman who had been exposed to COVID-19. The chain is assembled from TRBV7-9 and TRBJ2-2, with TRBD1 as a weak D call on 6 bases. The sequence in DNA is TGTGCCAGCAGCTTAACCAGGGCAGGGGACAAACCGAACACCGGGGAGCTGTTTTTT. This codes for CASSLTRAGDKPNTGELFF.